The 26 T cell receptor beta chains below all came from one sample that was sequenced in a study of blood T cell repertoires in COVID-19. Using immunoSEQ multiplex PCR, the repertoire was profiled, and TCRdb retains in-frame clones only, with some absent. The data hold roughly 500,000 clones, with approximately 89% observed a single time. Sequencing used peripheral blood. The receptors were gathered from a man between 18 and 29 years old with COVID-19, enrolled during active disease.

This clone was seen more than once but under ten times. The chain has TRBV3-1 (or the pseudogene TRBV3-2) and TRBJ2-5; 8 nucleotides match TRBD2. Unmatched junction bases numbered 7, after V lost 4 bases and J lost 9 bases. CDR1 and CDR2 from the germline V gene are LGHDT and YNNKEL (reference sequence). This CDR3 contains 13 residues. The CDR3 loop reads CASSPGTRGAQYF. In nucleotides, the CDR3 is TGTGCCAGCAGCCCCGGGACTAGGGGGGCCCAGTACTTC.

This chain connects TRBV28 to TRBJ2-5; 7 positions match TRBD1. Germline CDR1 is MDHEN and CDR2 is SYDVKM. There are 13 residues in the CDR3. V was clipped by 6 bases and J by 5 bases; unmatched bases: 6. CDR3 nucleotide sequence: TGTGCCAGCAGACCGACAGGGTCTGAGACCCAGTACTTC. Its translation: CASRPTGSETQYF.

This chain links TRBV18 with TRBJ1-1; 7 nucleotides line up with TRBD1. This CDR3 spans 13 amino acids. Germline-derived CDR1 and CDR2 are KGHSH and LQKENI. Germline trimming cut 5 bases from V and 4 bases from J; bases unmatched to any gene: 4. This CDR3 reads CASSERQGTEAFF. The CDR3, as DNA: TGTGCCAGCTCAGAAAGACAGGGCACTGAAGCTTTCTTT. Full variable domain (rest looked up from reference TRBV18 and TRBJ1-1): NAGVMQNPRHLVRRRGQEARLRCSPMKGHSHVYWYRQLPEEGLKFMVYLQKENIIDESGMPKERFSAEFPKEGPSILRIQQVVRGDSAAYFCASSERQGTEAFFGQGTRLTVV.

This chain joins TRBV30 and TRBJ2-7, with 11 positions matching TRBD1. The V and J ends lost 4 bases and 4 bases, in that order; junction bases with no gene match: 6. The CDR3 sequence is 14 residues long. Germline values: CDR1 GTSNPN, CDR2 SVGIG (reference sequence). Written as DNA, the CDR3 is TGTGCCTGGACCTTGGGACAGGGGGGGTACGAGCAGTACTTC. It yields the protein CAWTLGQGGYEQYF.

The CDR3 DNA reads as TGTGCCAGTAGTACGACGGGACAGCTAAATTCACCCCTCCACTTT. It yields the protein CASSTTGQLNSPLHF. The J gene is TRBJ1-6, the V gene TRBV19, with 7 bases identical to TRBD1. Germline trimming cut 4 bases from V and 7 bases from J; bases unmatched to any gene: 7. Germline CDR1 and CDR2: LNHDA and SQIVND (reference sequence). The CDR3 is 15 residues long.

V gene TRBV19 combines with J gene TRBJ1-4, with 7 bases that match TRBD1. Per the germline V gene, CDR1 is LNHDA and CDR2 is SQIVND (reference sequence). This CDR3 is built from 14 residues. V lost 7 bases, J lost 7 bases, and 9 bases stayed unmatched. CDR3 nucleotide sequence: TGTGCCAGTACGAGCGACAGGGCGGGTGAAAAACTGTTTTTT. Its translation is CASTSDRAGEKLFF. Based on the CDR3 plus reference TRBV19 and TRBJ1-4, the full variable domain is DGGITQSPKYLFRKEGQNVTLSCEQNLNHDAMYWYRQDPGQGLRLIYYSQIVNDFQKGDIAEGYSVSREKKESFPLTVTSAQKNPTAFYLCASTSDRAGEKLFFGSGTQLSVL.

This clone was observed a handful of times. The chain uses TRBV15 and TRBJ2-7; TRBD1 aligns across 7 bases. The J segment lost 3 bases and the V segment lost 5 bases, leaving 7 bases of the junction unmatched. The CDR3 runs 14 residues. Germline V gene sequence: CDR1 LNHNV, CDR2 YYDKDF (reference sequence). CDR3 coding DNA: TGTGCCACCAGCTGGGGACAGTCTATCTACGAGCAGTACTTC. Its protein is CATSWGQSIYEQYF.

V is TRBV30 and J is TRBJ2-6, with a tentative D call TRBD2 (6 bases). The germline V and J ends were trimmed by 7 bases and 2 bases, with 15 bases remaining between them. Germline lookup yields CDR1 GTSNPN and CDR2 SVGIG (reference sequence). The CDR3 contains 15 residues. CDR3 bases: TGTGCCTCGCCTGGGGGAGGCACTGGGGCCAACGTCCTGACTTTC. Its translation: CASPGGGTGANVLTF.

V and J are TRBV10-3 and TRBJ1-2, with 7 bases matching TRBD1. The V gene end was trimmed by 6 bases and the J gene end by 6 bases; junction bases not matched to a gene: 7. Germline CDR1 ENHRY, CDR2 SYGVKD. The CDR3 is 13 amino acids. DNA for the CDR3: TGTGCCATCAGCGCAGGACAGGTCGATGGCTACACCTTC. As protein: CAISAGQVDGYTF.

The chain has TRBV3-1 (or the pseudogene TRBV3-2) and TRBJ1-2; D is unresolved. Trimming removed 1 base from V and 3 bases from J, with 9 bases in between. The CDR3 contains 14 residues. CDR1 is LGHDT, CDR2 YNNKEL, per germline (reference sequence). CDR3 region: CASSQGPGDYGYTF. The CDR3 region has the DNA TGTGCCAGCAGCCAAGGGCCGGGAGACTATGGCTACACCTTC.

This sequence joins TRBV29-1 and TRBJ2-7, with 9 bases that match TRBD2. Per the germline V gene, CDR1 is SQVTM and CDR2 is ANQGSEA. This CDR3 contains 13 residues. The trim removed 3 bases at V and 3 bases at J, leaving 3 bases unmatched. The CDR3 DNA reads TGCAGCGTTGAGGCAGCGGGAGGCTACGAGCAGTACTTC. It specifies CSVEAAGGYEQYF.

The V gene is TRBV6-5, the J gene TRBJ2-7; weak D call: TRBD2 (5 bases). The CDR3 extends over 15 amino acids. The germline CDR1 and CDR2 sequences are MNHEY and SVGAGI. V was cut by 4 bases and J by 3 bases, with 16 bases left in between. Here the CDR3 reads CASSSPGVISYEQYF. The DNA for the CDR3 is TGTGCCAGCAGTTCCCCCGGGGTGATAAGCTACGAGCAGTACTTC.

The V call is TRBV28, the J call TRBJ2-3; 11 bases map to TRBD1. Looked up from germline, CDR1 is MDHEN and CDR2 is SYDVKM. V lost 10 bases, J lost 2 bases, and 20 bases stayed unmatched. The CDR3 totals 19 residues. For the CDR3, the DNA is TGTGCCACTAGAAGGAACCGGGACAGGGGGTTTTGGCTCACAGATACGCAGTATTTT. It codes for CATRRNRDRGFWLTDTQYF.

The chain links TRBV15 to TRBJ1-3; D not certain. V lost 8 bases, J lost 1 base, and 24 bases lay in between. This CDR3 comprises 18 residues. CDR1 and CDR2 (germline): LNHNV, YYDKDF (reference sequence). CDR3 sequence: CATLDLWLKLRSGNTIYF. The CDR3 coding sequence is TGTGCCACCCTTGATTTGTGGTTAAAACTGAGGTCTGGAAACACCATATATTTT.

V usage is TRBV6-5 and J usage is TRBJ2-3, with D possibly being TRBD1 (6 bases). Trimming stripped 2 bases from V and 6 bases from J, with 12 bases between. The CDR3 sequence is 14 residues long. Germline CDR1 is MNHEY and CDR2 is SVGAGI. DNA for the CDR3: TGTGCCAGCAGTTACGGTACAGGGTCCGATACGCAGTATTTT. As protein: CASSYGTGSDTQYF.

This clone has just one count. The gene calls are TRBV3-1 (or the pseudogene TRBV3-2) and TRBJ2-7; TRBD1 might be the D (5 bases). Germline-derived CDR1 and CDR2 are LGHDT and YNNKEL (reference sequence). The CDR3 is 13 residues long. Deletions cut 2 bases from V and 6 bases from J, with 11 bases between. CDR3 protein: CASSQPGWREQYF. As DNA, the CDR3 is TGTGCCAGCAGCCAACCAGGGTGGCGCGAGCAGTACTTC.

This sequence joins TRBV5-4 and TRBJ2-7, with TRBD2 identical over 8 bases. V shed 4 bases, J shed 2 bases, and the junction held 8 bases outside the gene matches. The germline V gene encodes CDR1 SGHNT and CDR2 YYREEE (reference sequence). The CDR3 consists of 15 residues. The CDR3 loop is CASSPTGGLTYEQYF. The CDR3 bases are TGTGCCAGCAGCCCCACGGGGGGGCTTACCTACGAGCAGTACTTC. Full variable domain (rest looked up from reference TRBV5-4 and TRBJ2-7): ETGVTQSPTHLIKTRGQQVTLRCSSQSGHNTVSWYQQALGQGPQFIFQYYREEENGRGNFPPRFSGLQFPNYSSELNVNALELDDSALYLCASSPTGGLTYEQYFGPGTRLTVT.

The CDR3 reads CASSSLRGDYGYTF. The CDR3 DNA follows: TGTGCCAGCAGTTCCCTCAGGGGAGACTATGGCTACACCTTC. V gene TRBV27 combines with J gene TRBJ1-2, with D maybe TRBD1 (6 bases). Germline assignment: CDR1 MNHEY and CDR2 SMNVEV (reference sequence). Trimming removed 4 bases at V and 3 bases at J, with 12 bases between. The length of the CDR3 is 14 residues.

J is TRBJ2-3 and V is TRBV3-1 (or the pseudogene TRBV3-2); D perhaps matches TRBD1 (6 bases). The CDR3 loop spans 14 amino acids. The V end was cut by 7 bases, the J end by 4 bases, with 15 bases between. CDR1 and CDR2 from the germline V gene are LGHDT and YNNKEL (reference sequence). CDR3 in DNA: TGTGCCAGCAAGGTTACAGGGACCGCAGATACGCAGTATTTT. Translating it yields CASKVTGTADTQYF.

V and J are TRBV19 and TRBJ1-2; 9 bases line up with TRBD1. The CDR3 runs to 14 residues. The trim removed 7 bases at V and 3 bases at J, leaving 6 bases unmatched. Germline V gene lookup returns CDR1 LNHDA and CDR2 SQIVND (reference sequence). The CDR3 sequence: CASKTGTGYYGYTF. The CDR3 region has the DNA TGTGCCAGTAAAACCGGGACAGGGTACTATGGCTACACCTTC.

This clone has just one count. The gene calls are TRBV7-9 and TRBJ2-1; 7 bases fit TRBD2. Germline-derived CDR1 and CDR2 are SEHNR and FQNEAQ (reference sequence). Losses at the gene ends were 0 bases for V and 8 bases for J; bases not matched to a gene: 13. The CDR3 is made up of 17 amino acids. Here the CDR3 reads CASSLAEGGPISDEQFF. DNA of the CDR3: TGTGCCAGCAGCTTAGCGGAGGGAGGGCCAATCTCAGATGAGCAGTTCTTC.

The chain is built from TRBV6-6 and TRBJ2-7; 8 bases agree with TRBD1. CDR1 and CDR2 from the germline V gene are MNHNY and SVGAGI (reference sequence). CDR3 length: 15 amino acids. Losses at the gene ends were 7 bases for V and 1 base for J; bases not matched to a gene: 9. The CDR3: CASISGGTGSYEQYF. The CDR3 nucleotides read TGTGCCAGCATCAGTGGCGGGACAGGTTCCTACGAGCAGTACTTC.

V and J are TRBV19 and TRBJ2-5, with D unclear. Germline V gives CDR1 LNHDA, CDR2 SQIVND (reference sequence). Between the trimmed V and J ends, which lost 1 base and 2 bases, there was a span of 11 bases. The CDR3 extends over 15 amino acids. CDR3 sequence (DNA): TGTGCCAGTAGTATAGCCGGCGGCAGTCAAGAGACCCAGTACTTC. This translates into CASSIAGGSQETQYF.

This chain links TRBV27 with TRBJ2-2, with TRBD1 as a possible D gene (5 bases). Germline CDR1 and CDR2: MNHEY and SMNVEV (reference sequence). Trimming took 5 bases from V and 4 from J, leaving 20 bases between them. The CDR3 is 17 amino acids. The CDR3 loop reads CASSIRQTTYITGELFF. DNA for the CDR3: TGTGCCAGCAGTATCCGACAGACAACCTATATCACCGGGGAGCTGTTTTTT.

This clone was seen a handful of times. J is TRBJ2-3 and V is TRBV29-1; D is possibly TRBD1 (6 bases). Germline V gene lookup returns CDR1 SQVTM and CDR2 ANQGSEA. Trimming left V 7 bases short and J 4 bases short, with 15 bases between. CDR3 size: 13 residues. The CDR3 is CSGRDTNSDTQYF. The CDR3 DNA follows: TGCAGCGGTCGGGACACCAACTCAGATACGCAGTATTTT.

V and J are TRBV20-1 and TRBJ1-2; D unclear. This CDR3 has 11 amino acids. The germline V and J ends were trimmed by 7 bases and 4 bases, with 10 bases remaining between them. Per the germline V gene, CDR1 is DFQATT and CDR2 is SNEGSKA (reference sequence). Here the CDR3 reads CSGSSGYGYTF. The CDR3 DNA sequence: TGCAGTGGGTCCAGCGGCTATGGCTACACCTTC.